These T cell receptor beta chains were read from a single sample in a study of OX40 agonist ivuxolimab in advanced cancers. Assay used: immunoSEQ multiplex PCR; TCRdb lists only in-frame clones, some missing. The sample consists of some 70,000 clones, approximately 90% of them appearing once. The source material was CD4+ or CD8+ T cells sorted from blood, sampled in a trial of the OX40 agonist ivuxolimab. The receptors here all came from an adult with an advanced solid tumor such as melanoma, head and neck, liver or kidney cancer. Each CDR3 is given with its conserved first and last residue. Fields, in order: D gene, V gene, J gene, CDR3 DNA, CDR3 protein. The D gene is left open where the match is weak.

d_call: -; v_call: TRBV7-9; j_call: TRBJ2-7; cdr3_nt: TGTGCCAGCAGCCTAGGACAGTCGGGGTATTACGAGCAGTACTTC; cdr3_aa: CASSLGQSGYYEQYF
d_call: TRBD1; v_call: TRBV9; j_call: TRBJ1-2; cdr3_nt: TGTGCCAGCAGCACAACCGGACAGGGCATCTATGGCTACACCTTC; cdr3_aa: CASSTTGQGIYGYTF
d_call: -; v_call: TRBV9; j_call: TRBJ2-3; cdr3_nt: TGTGCCAGCAGCGAAGGGGTATCCCTAAGCACAGATACGCAGTATTTT; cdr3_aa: CASSEGVSLSTDTQYF
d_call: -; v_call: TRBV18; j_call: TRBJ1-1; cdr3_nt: TGTGCCAGCTCCCAGTACAGACCTCCGAACACTGAAGCTTTCTTT; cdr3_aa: CASSQYRPPNTEAFF
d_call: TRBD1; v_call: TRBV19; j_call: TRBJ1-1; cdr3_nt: TGTGCCACCAAGGGACAGGGGAACACTGAAGCTTTCTTT; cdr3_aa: CATKGQGNTEAFF
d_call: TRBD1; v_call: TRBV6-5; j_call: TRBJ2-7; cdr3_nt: TGTGCCAACGATTGGGACAGAAGCTACGAGCAGTACTTC; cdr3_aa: CANDWDRSYEQYF
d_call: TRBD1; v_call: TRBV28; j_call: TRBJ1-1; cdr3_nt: TGTGCCAGCAGTTTGTACGGGGGACAGGGGGACGCTTTCTTT; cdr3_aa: CASSLYGGQGDAFF
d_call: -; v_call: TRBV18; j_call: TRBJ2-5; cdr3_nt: TGTGCCAGCTCCCTAGGGACCGACCCAGGGACCCAGTACTTC; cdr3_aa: CASSLGTDPGTQYF
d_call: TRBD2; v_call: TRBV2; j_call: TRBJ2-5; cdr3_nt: TGTGCCAGCAGCCCGGGACTAGTTAAGAAGACCCAGTACTTC; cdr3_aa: CASSPGLVKKTQYF
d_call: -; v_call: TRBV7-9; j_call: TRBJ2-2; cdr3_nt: TGTGCCAGCAGCCTCAGGGGCGGGGTGAACACCGGGGAGCTGTTTTTT; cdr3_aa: CASSLRGGVNTGELFF
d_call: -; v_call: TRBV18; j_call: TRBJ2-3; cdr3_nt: TGTGCCAGCACAGACATCACAGATACGCAGTATTTT; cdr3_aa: CASTDITDTQYF
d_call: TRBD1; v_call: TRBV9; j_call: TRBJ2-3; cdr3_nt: TGTGCCAGCAGCACCGGACAGGGCCTTCTACCCACAGATACGCAGTATTTT; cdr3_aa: CASSTGQGLLPTDTQYF
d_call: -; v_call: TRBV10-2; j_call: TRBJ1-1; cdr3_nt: TGCGCCAGCAGTGACAGGTCCCAGAACACTGAAGCTTTCTTT; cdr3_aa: CASSDRSQNTEAFF
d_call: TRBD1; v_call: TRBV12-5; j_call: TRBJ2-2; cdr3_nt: TGTGCTAGTGGTTTGTCCCAGGGGGCGGGCACCGGGGAGCTGTTTTTT; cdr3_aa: CASGLSQGAGTGELFF
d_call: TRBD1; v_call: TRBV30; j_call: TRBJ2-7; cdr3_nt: TGTGCCTGGCGACAGGGGAGCTCCTACGAGCAGTACTTC; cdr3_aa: CAWRQGSSYEQYF
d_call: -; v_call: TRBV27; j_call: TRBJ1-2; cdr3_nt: TGTGCCAGCGGAATTAACTATGGCTACACCTTC; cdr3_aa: CASGINYGYTF